This T cell receptor (beta chain) appears in the sequencing data of a study of blood T cell repertoires in COVID-19. Source study methods: For nucleated cells, counts were estimated from reference gene primer amplification. The protocol was immunoSEQ multiplex PCR, while the TCRdb copy is restricted to in-frame clones and leaves out a portion. That table gives V, J and clone size, and the DNA gave D and trimming. The sample holds fewer than 40,000 clones; about 91% are singletons and the top ten take about a tenth. The CDR3 contains 16 residues. Germline V gene sequence: CDR1 LNHDA, CDR2 SQIVND (reference sequence). V lost 5 bases and J lost 1, with 17 bases in between.

The genes are TRBV19 and TRBJ2-5, with a possible D match to TRBD2 (6 bases). Sequenced input: peripheral blood. This TCR was sampled from a human donor with active COVID-19. The donor label of this sample is uncertain. CDR3 protein: CASSARALARQETQYF. DNA for the CDR3: TGTGCCAGTAGTGCAAGGGCCCTAGCGCGCCAAGAGACCCAGTACTTC.